These T cell receptor beta chains were read from a single sample in a study of CD8 T cells in Susac syndrome. MiXCR, run by TCRdb on the immunoSEQ multiplex PCR reads, gives a single entry per CDR3 protein. The sample contains approximately 25,000 distinct CDR3 sequences, about 93% of which appear only once. Sequencing was performed on CD8+ T cells from PBMCs. The receptors originated from a human donor with Susac syndrome. Each CDR3 is given with its conserved first and last residue. A D gene is named only where the DNA matches it firmly. Only part of the rows carry a size: once, few, many, or a class if the clone is expanded.

-	TRBV9	TRBD2	TRBJ2-1	TGTGCCAGCAGCGATTCTGGACTAGCGAGGGATGAGCAGTTCTTC	CASSDSGLARDEQFF
-	TRBV12-3/TRBV12-4	TRBD2	TRBJ2-2	TGTGCCAGCAGTTTAAGGCGGGGGAAGGGCACCGGGGAGCTGTTTTTT	CASSLRRGKGTGELFF
-	TRBV28	-	TRBJ1-5	TGTGCCAGCAGTCCACTCCAGGAAAATCAGCCCCAGCATTTT	CASSPLQENQPQHF
-	TRBV28	-	TRBJ1-1	TGTGCCAGCAGTTTCTCCGGCCGGGGGCCTTTGAACACTGAAGCTTTCTTT	CASSFSGRGPLNTEAFF
once	TRBV5-4	-	TRBJ2-3	TGTGCCAGCAGCTTCGATGGAGTAATTAGCCGAAGCACAGATACGCAGTATTTT	CASSFDGVISRSTDTQYF
-	TRBV4-2	TRBD1	TRBJ1-1	TGTGCCAGCAGCCAAGATAAGACAGGGTTGAACACTGAAGCTTTCTTT	CASSQDKTGLNTEAFF
-	TRBV6-5	-	TRBJ1-2	TGTGCCAGCAGTCCCGGAGAGGGGCCCACCCTTCTTTTC	CASSPGEGPTLLF
-	TRBV11-2	TRBD1	TRBJ1-1	TGTGCCAGCAGCCTAAGACAGGGGCTGAACACTGAAGCTTTCTTT	CASSLRQGLNTEAFF
-	TRBV28	-	TRBJ1-4	TGTGCCAGCAGTTTATTAGGAACTAGTAATGAAAAACTGTTTTTT	CASSLLGTSNEKLFF
-	TRBV24-1	-	TRBJ2-5	TGTGCCACCAGCCAAACCGGGACACAGTACCAAGAGACCCAGTACTTC	CATSQTGTQYQETQYF
once	TRBV15	-	TRBJ1-1	TGTGCCACCAGCAGAGCTATACCGAACACTGAAGCTTTCTTT	CATSRAIPNTEAFF
-	TRBV7-9	-	TRBJ1-1	TGTGCCAGCAGACGCGGGGACAAGAACACTGAAGCTTTCTTT	CASRRGDKNTEAFF
-	TRBV3-1	-	TRBJ1-2	TGTGCCAGCAGCCACGACTTAGGGATCCTTCTCGATGGCTACACCTTC	CASSHDLGILLDGYTF
-	TRBV28	-	TRBJ1-1	TGTGCCAGCCGAATGCAGGGGTTCCCTGAAGCTTTCTTT	CASRMQGFPEAFF
-	TRBV21-1	-	TRBJ2-6	TGTGCCAGCAGCAAGGGGACAGGTTCCGGGGCCAACGTCCTGACTTTC	CASSKGTGSGANVLTF
-	TRBV28	TRBD1	TRBJ2-7	TGTGCCAGCAGTTTCGGGACAGACTATTCCTACGAGCAGTACTTC	CASSFGTDYSYEQYF
once	TRBV30	TRBD1	TRBJ1-1	TGTGCCGCCCGGGACAGGGGGAACACTGAAGCTTTCTTT	CAARDRGNTEAFF
-	TRBV10-3	TRBD1	TRBJ2-7	TGTGCCATCAGTGAGGGGGGACAGGGCTACGAGCAGTACTTC	CAISEGGQGYEQYF
-	TRBV27	-	TRBJ1-2	TGTGCCAGCAGTTTATCGTTGGTCTCTAACTATGGCTACACCTTC	CASSLSLVSNYGYTF
few	TRBV9	TRBD1	TRBJ2-5	TGTGCCAGCAGCCCCGGGACAGGGGAAGAGACCCAGTACTTC	CASSPGTGEETQYF
-	TRBV19	-	TRBJ1-5	TGTGCCAGTAGTTCTACGACAGCACTGCTTTTTTATAGCAATCAGCCCCAGCATTTT	CASSSTTALLFYSNQPQHF
-	TRBV5-4	-	TRBJ2-1	TGTGCCAGCAGCCACGACGGGTACAATGAGCAGTTCTTC	CASSHDGYNEQFF
-	TRBV28	-	TRBJ2-7	TGTGCCACCGCTGCAACAGGGGAGGGATACGAGCAGTACTTC	CATAATGEGYEQYF
-	TRBV6-5	-	TRBJ2-1	TGTGCCGTCCAGGCCATCGACAATGAGCAGTTCTTC	CAVQAIDNEQFF
-	TRBV12-3/TRBV12-4	-	TRBJ2-3	TGTGCCAGCAGTTTACGGGCCGGAACAGATACGCAGTATTTT	CASSLRAGTDTQYF
-	TRBV19	-	TRBJ1-5	TGTGCCAGTAGTATCACCGGGACTCAGCCCCAGCATTTT	CASSITGTQPQHF
-	TRBV27	-	TRBJ2-3	TGTGCCAGCAGCGCCGGTCCTGGTACGCAGTATTTT	CASSAGPGTQYF
few	TRBV4-3	TRBD1	TRBJ2-7	TGCGCCAGCAGCCATCGGACAGGGGGAATCTACGAGCAGTACTTC	CASSHRTGGIYEQYF
-	TRBV12-3/TRBV12-4	-	TRBJ2-7	TGTGCCAGCAGTTTAAAGCTGGGCGAGCAGTACTTC	CASSLKLGEQYF
-	TRBV6-5	-	TRBJ1-2	TGTGCCAGCAGCCCCCTCCCCCGGGGTGACTATGGCTACACCTTC	CASSPLPRGDYGYTF
-	TRBV2	TRBD1	TRBJ2-2	TGTGCCAGCAGACCCGAACAGGGGGTTGGGGAGCTGTTTTTT	CASRPEQGVGELFF
-	TRBV13	-	TRBJ1-2	TGTGCCAGCAGCTTAGGCGCAGGGGAAGCCTATGGCTACACCTTC	CASSLGAGEAYGYTF
-	TRBV30	-	TRBJ2-1	TGTGCCTGGAGTGTAAGGCCTGATGGTTTCGATGAGCAGTTCTTC	CAWSVRPDGFDEQFF
few	TRBV4-3	-	TRBJ2-3	TGCGCCAGCAGCCAGGTAAGACAAGATACGCAGTATTTT	CASSQVRQDTQYF
-	TRBV19	-	TRBJ2-1	TGTGCCAGTAGTATAGGCCCTAACTCCTACAATGAGCAGTTCTTC	CASSIGPNSYNEQFF
-	TRBV4-2	TRBD1	TRBJ1-4	TGTGCCAGCAGCCGACTGACAGGGAGAAATGAAAAACTGTTTTTT	CASSRLTGRNEKLFF
-	TRBV7-2	-	TRBJ2-7	TGTGCCAGCAGCTTAGCGGTCGGCTACGAGCAGTACTTC	CASSLAVGYEQYF
-	TRBV9	-	TRBJ1-1	TGTGCCAGCAGCGTAGCCCCGGAGAACACTGAAGCTTTCTTT	CASSVAPENTEAFF
once	TRBV7-8	-	TRBJ1-2	TGTGCCAGCAGCTCGGGGCTTAGCTCTAACTATGGCTACACCTTC	CASSSGLSSNYGYTF
-	TRBV19	-	TRBJ1-5	TGTGCCAGTAGCGGGAATAGCAATCAGCCCCAGCATTTT	CASSGNSNQPQHF
-	TRBV5-4	TRBD2	TRBJ2-1	TGTGCCAGCAGCCCAGCGGGGTTCTACAATGAGCAGTTCTTC	CASSPAGFYNEQFF
-	TRBV10-3	-	TRBJ2-5	TGTGCCATCCGGACAGAAGGTCAAGAGACCCAGTACTTC	CAIRTEGQETQYF